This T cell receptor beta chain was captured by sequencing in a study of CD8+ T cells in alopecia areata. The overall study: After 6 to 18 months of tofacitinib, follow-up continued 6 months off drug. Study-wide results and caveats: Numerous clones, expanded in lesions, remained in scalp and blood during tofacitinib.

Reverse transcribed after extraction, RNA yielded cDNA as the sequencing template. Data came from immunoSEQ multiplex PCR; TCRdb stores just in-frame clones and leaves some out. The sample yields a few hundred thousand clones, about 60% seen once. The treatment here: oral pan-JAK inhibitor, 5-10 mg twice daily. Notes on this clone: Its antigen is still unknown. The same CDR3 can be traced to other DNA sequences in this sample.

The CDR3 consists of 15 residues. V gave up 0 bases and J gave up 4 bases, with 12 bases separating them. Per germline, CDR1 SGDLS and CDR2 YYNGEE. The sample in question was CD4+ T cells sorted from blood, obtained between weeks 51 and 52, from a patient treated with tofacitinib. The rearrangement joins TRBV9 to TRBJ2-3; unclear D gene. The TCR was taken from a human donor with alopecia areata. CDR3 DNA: TGTGCCAGCAGCGTAGTTGGGTCGCCGGCAGATACGCAGTATTTT. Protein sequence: CASSVVGSPADTQYF. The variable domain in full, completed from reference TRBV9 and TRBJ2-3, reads DSGVTQTPKHLITATGQRVTLRCSPRSGDLSVYWYQQSLDQGLQFLIQYYNGEERAKGNILERFSAQQFPDLHSELNLSSLELGDSALYFCASSVVGSPADTQYFGPGTRLTVL.